In this sample, the clone carrying this T cell receptor (beta chain) turned up once. What it binds is unknown. Here immunoSEQ multiplex PCR was the method, and the copy in TCRdb shows in-frame clones only, minus some. The sample has fewer than 45,000 clones, 75% to 90% seen once. The data originate from a study of T cell clonotyping in hematopoietic cell transplantation. Study conclusions and caveats: Cells were unsorted, so CD4 and CD8 contributions were not separated. Few recipient clonotypes overlapped donors; over 95% were de novo at given depth. Recipient TCR diversity dropped after transplant; expanded clonotypes rose from day 30 to 180.

The germline CDR1 and CDR2 sequences are MNHEY and SMNVEV (reference sequence). The CDR3 is made up of 15 amino acids. Trimming removed 4 bases from V and 2 bases from J, with 15 bases in between. The gene calls are TRBV27 and TRBJ2-7, with D unresolved. This TCR derives from a woman aged 40 to 50 in good health. Some clones in this sample may be carry-over from other donors' samples. Sequenced sample: peripheral blood mononuclear cells. Written as DNA, the CDR3 is TGTGCCAGCAGTTCCCGACCGAGAGACACCTACGAGCAGTACTTC. Protein product: CASSSRPRDTYEQYF.